These 13 T cell receptor beta chains share one sample of origin, sequenced in a study of T cells in Graves' hyperthyroidism and ophthalmopathy. The source material, RNA transcripts, was used to amplify TCR beta CDR3 regions. HTBI primers were employed in a first-round RT-PCR of the TCR CDR3. TCRdb passed the multiplex PCR reads through MiXCR, listing each CDR3 protein once. The profile shows hundreds of thousands of distinct CDR3 sequences, over 11% of them singletons. What was sequenced was blood. The receptors derive from a woman aged 25 to 39 with Graves' hyperthyroidism that later progressed to Graves' ophthalmopathy.

The table lists this clonotype with many counts. The J gene is TRBJ1-2, the V gene TRBV5-1, with 7 bases lining up with TRBD1. This CDR3 contains 14 residues. CDR1 is SGHRS, CDR2 YFSETQ, per germline. V shed 0 bases, J shed 5 bases, and the junction held 4 bases outside the gene matches. CDR3 nucleotide sequence: TGCGCCAGCAGCTTGGGGGACAGTTTATATGGCTACACCTTC. It encodes CASSLGDSLYGYTF.

This clonotype has more than one count but fewer than ten. This sequence joins TRBV10-3 and TRBJ1-2, with unresolved D. From germline, CDR1 is ENHRY and CDR2 SYGVKD. The CDR3 totals 13 residues. Trimming stripped 8 bases from V and 6 bases from J, with 16 bases between. The CDR3 reads CAIGPDRNHGYTF. Written as DNA, the CDR3 is TGTGCCATCGGCCCGGACCGTAATCATGGCTACACCTTC.

In DNA form, the CDR3 reads TGTGCCAGCAGAGTATCTAGCGGGAGTGGAGAGACCCAGTACTTC. Its protein is CASRVSSGSGETQYF. The gene calls are TRBV6-5 and TRBJ2-5; TRBD2 matches 10 bases. The germline V gene has CDR1 MNHEY and CDR2 SVGAGI. The CDR3 sequence is 15 residues long. Germline trimming cut 6 bases from V and 4 bases from J; bases unmatched to any gene: 8.

This clonotype was seen at least ten times. The chain's CDR3 is CASSPSERGAEAFF. Here the CDR3 DNA reads TGTGCCAGCTCACCAAGTGAGAGGGGGGCTGAAGCTTTCTTT. The chain joins TRBV18 to TRBJ1-1, with D possibly matching TRBD1 (6 bases). Germline V gives CDR1 KGHSH, CDR2 LQKENI. Trimming removed 2 bases at V and 6 bases at J, with 13 bases between. CDR3 length: 14 amino acids.

Many counts were recorded for this clonotype. This chain joins TRBV7-9 and TRBJ1-2; D is unclear. CDR3 length equals 17 residues. Looked up from germline, CDR1 is SEHNR and CDR2 is FQNEAQ (reference sequence). Trimming stripped 1 base from V and 0 bases from J, with 15 bases between. Here the CDR3 reads CASSLGRNSGTNYGYTF. In DNA, the CDR3 is TGTGCCAGCAGCTTAGGGAGAAACAGTGGAACTAACTATGGCTACACCTTC.

This clonotype showed up many times. The chain combines TRBV5-1 with TRBJ1-2; D gene unclear. The CDR3 totals 13 residues. V lost 0 bases and J lost 4, with 7 bases in between. From germline, CDR1 is SGHRS and CDR2 YFSETQ. The CDR3 bases are TGCGCCAGCAGCTTGGTTGTACTCTATGGCTACACCTTC. Translation gives CASSLVVLYGYTF.

This clonotype was observed a few times. The rearrangement links TRBV12-3 or TRBV12-4 to TRBJ2-3; D not certain. CDR3 length: 17 amino acids. V was trimmed by 9 bases and J by 2 bases, leaving 24 bases between them. As DNA, the CDR3 is TGTGCCAGGGGCAGAGGTAGACGCGGCCTTTACACAGATACGCAGTATTTT. This codes for CARGRGRRGLYTDTQYF.

Many counts were recorded for this clonotype. The genes are TRBV7-9 and TRBJ2-1; D is unclear. This CDR3 has 17 residues. V was trimmed by 4 bases and J by 6 bases, leaving 22 bases between them. CDR1 and CDR2 from the germline V gene are SEHNR and FQNEAQ (reference sequence). Here the CDR3 DNA reads TGTGCCAGCAGCTCAGGTCCCCAGCGCCGAGGCGGCAATGAGCAGTTCTTC. The encoded protein is CASSSGPQRRGGNEQFF.

This clonotype was picked up many times. The chain recombines TRBV20-1 with TRBJ2-2; TRBD2 matches 7 bases. With 2 bases clipped from V and 3 bases from J, the junction kept 9 bases outside the gene matches. The germline V gene has CDR1 DFQATT and CDR2 SNEGSKA (reference sequence). The CDR3 covers 16 residues. CDR3 in amino acids: CSARRLAGEYTGELFF. The CDR3 region has the DNA TGCAGTGCTAGAAGACTAGCAGGAGAGTACACCGGGGAGCTGTTTTTT.

This clonotype has ten or more counts. V and J are TRBV7-6 and TRBJ2-1, with D perhaps matching TRBD1 (8 bases). With 1 base removed from V and 2 bases from J, the gap between germline ends came to 18 bases. This CDR3 spans 18 amino acids. CDR1 and CDR2 (germline): SGHVS, FNYEAQ. CDR3 coding DNA: TGTGCCAGCAGCTTAGACAGGGGGGGGAGGATCACCTACAATGAGCAGTTCTTC. It is translated as CASSLDRGGRITYNEQFF.

This clonotype has more than one count but fewer than ten. The rearrangement uses TRBV29-1 and TRBJ2-2; D possibly corresponds to TRBD2 (6 bases). V shed 3 bases and J shed 4 bases, with 18 bases lying between them. Germline assignment: CDR1 SQVTM and CDR2 ANQGSEA. The CDR3 sequence is 16 residues long. In nucleotides, the CDR3 is TGCAGCGTTGAGAGTACGCGGGATATAGGCACCGGGGAGCTGTTTTTT. The encoded protein is CSVESTRDIGTGELFF.

This clonotype was seen ten or more times. CDR3 amino acids: CASSLVQGSDNEQFF. CDR3 sequence (DNA): TGTGCCAGCAGCTTGGTACAGGGAAGTGACAATGAGCAGTTCTTC. The chain recombines TRBV11-2 with TRBJ2-1, with D possibly being TRBD1 (6 bases). Per the germline V gene, CDR1 is SGHAT and CDR2 is FQNNGV. The V end was cut by 3 bases, the J end by 5 bases, with 14 bases between. CDR3 length equals 15 residues.

Comments on this clonotype: A read error may be the cause here, since a much bigger clone is one base away. This chain links TRBV25-1 with TRBJ2-7; unclear D gene. V lost 2 bases and J 5 bases, leaving 7 bases between the germline ends. CDR3 size: 12 residues. Germline V CDR1 and CDR2: MGHDK, SYGVNS. The CDR3 nucleotides read TGTGCCAGCAGTGAAGTTTGGCACGAGCAGTACTTC. Its protein product is CASSEVWHEQYF.